The 8 T cell receptor beta chains below were found in one sample sequenced in a study of graft-versus-host responses after intestinal transplantation. To release intraepithelial and lamina propria lymphocytes, the graft tissue was processed. The table came from immunoSEQ multiplex PCR; TCRdb's copy has only in-frame clones and leaves some out. The repertoire holds about 6,400 clones, with under 90% as singletons. Sequencing was performed on ileum tissue, taken 307 days after intestinal transplant. The receptors were sampled from a human patient who received an intestinal transplant, so some T cells may come from the graft donor.

CDR3 in DNA: TGTGCCAGCAGCTCGGGGGCAGGGCCATCATGGGCTTTCTTT. Translating it yields CASSSGAGPSWAFF. The chain is built from TRBV5-6 and TRBJ1-1, with TRBD1 as a possible D gene (6 bases). Germline loops: CDR1 SGHDT, CDR2 YYEEEE. CDR3 length: 14 residues. V was cut by 3 bases and J by 11 bases, with 20 bases left in between. Full variable domain (rest looked up from reference TRBV5-6 and TRBJ1-1): DAGVTQSPTHLIKTRGQQVTLRCSPKSGHDTVSWYQQALGQGPQFIFQYYEEEERQRGNFPDRFSGHQFPNYSSELNVNALLLGDSALYLCASSSGAGPSWAFFGQGTRLTVV.

J is TRBJ2-1 and V is TRBV15; 9 bases map to TRBD1. The CDR3 is made up of 15 amino acids. Germline CDR1 LNHNV, CDR2 YYDKDF (reference sequence). After removal of 5 bases from V and 3 bases from J, the junction contained 5 bases not matched to a gene. CDR3 nucleotides: TGTGCCACCAGCCCTATGACAGGGGGCTACAATGAGCAGTTCTTC. It specifies CATSPMTGGYNEQFF. Variable domain in full (rest from reference TRBV15 and TRBJ2-1): DAMVIQNPRYQVTQFGKPVTLSCSQTLNHNVMYWYQQKSSQAPKLLFHYYDKDFNNEADTPDNFQSRRPNTSFCFLDIRSPGLGDTAMYLCATSPMTGGYNEQFFGPGTRLTVL.

The chain combines TRBV7-9 with TRBJ2-3, with D perhaps matching TRBD1 or TRBD2 (6 bases each). Germline lookup yields CDR1 SEHNR and CDR2 FQNEAQ (reference sequence). The V end lost 9 bases, the J end lost 1 base, and 17 bases lay between the germline ends. The CDR3 is 15 residues long. CDR3 amino acids: CASSSRGPGTDTQYF. As DNA, the CDR3 is TGTGCCAGTTCCAGCCGGGGGCCCGGCACAGATACGCAGTATTTT.

J is TRBJ2-7 and V is TRBV7-2; weak D call: TRBD2 (6 bases). The CDR3 sequence is 15 residues long. V was cut by 5 bases and J by 2 bases, with 16 bases left in between. Germline CDR1 is SGHTA and CDR2 is FQGNSA. DNA for the CDR3: TGTGCCAGCAGCATAAGACGGGACTCGACCTACGAGCAGTACTTC. This codes for CASSIRRDSTYEQYF.

The chain couples TRBV4-1 to TRBJ2-7; D call uncertain. The V and J ends lost 5 bases and 10 bases respectively, with 6 bases between them. This CDR3 region has 9 residues. CDR1 and CDR2 from the germline V gene are MGHRA and YSYEKL. CDR3 loop: CASSARQYF. The DNA of the CDR3 is TGCGCCAGCAGCGCCCGCCAGTACTTC.

This clone came up a few times. This chain uses TRBV2 with TRBJ2-3, with 8 positions matching TRBD2. Per the germline V gene, CDR1 is SNHLY and CDR2 is FYNNEI. V lost 7 bases, J lost 1 base, and 4 bases stayed unmatched. The CDR3 is made up of 14 amino acids. CDR3 sequence reads: CASILGGGTDTQYF. The CDR3 DNA follows: TGTGCCAGCATTCTCGGGGGGGGCACAGATACGCAGTATTTT.

This clone was detected only once. The J gene is TRBJ2-7, the V gene TRBV6-1; the match to TRBD2 covers 13 bases. This CDR3 region has 16 residues. The J segment lost 4 bases and the V segment lost 4 bases, leaving 7 bases of the junction unmatched. Germline V gives CDR1 MNHNS, CDR2 SASEGT. CDR3 nucleotide sequence: TGTGCCAGCAGTGCACCCACTAGCGGGGGGGCTTACGAGCAGTACTTC. Its translation: CASSAPTSGGAYEQYF.

This clone was seen a few times. This chain links TRBV11-2 with TRBJ1-5; TRBD1 aligns across 9 bases. This CDR3 has 16 residues. Germline-derived CDR1 and CDR2 are SGHAT and FQNNGV. The V segment lost 5 bases and the J segment 3 bases; nucleotides outside the gene matches: 8. Here the CDR3 reads CASSIGTGYDNQPQHF. Here the CDR3 DNA reads TGTGCCAGCAGCATCGGGACAGGGTATGACAATCAGCCCCAGCATTTT. Combining the CDR3 with reference TRBV11-2 and TRBJ1-5 gives the whole variable domain EAGVAQSPRYKIIEKRQSVAFWCNPISGHATLYWYQQILGQGPKLLIQFQNNGVVDDSQLPKDRFSAERLKGVDSTLKIQPAKLEDSAVYLCASSIGTGYDNQPQHFGDGTRLSIL.